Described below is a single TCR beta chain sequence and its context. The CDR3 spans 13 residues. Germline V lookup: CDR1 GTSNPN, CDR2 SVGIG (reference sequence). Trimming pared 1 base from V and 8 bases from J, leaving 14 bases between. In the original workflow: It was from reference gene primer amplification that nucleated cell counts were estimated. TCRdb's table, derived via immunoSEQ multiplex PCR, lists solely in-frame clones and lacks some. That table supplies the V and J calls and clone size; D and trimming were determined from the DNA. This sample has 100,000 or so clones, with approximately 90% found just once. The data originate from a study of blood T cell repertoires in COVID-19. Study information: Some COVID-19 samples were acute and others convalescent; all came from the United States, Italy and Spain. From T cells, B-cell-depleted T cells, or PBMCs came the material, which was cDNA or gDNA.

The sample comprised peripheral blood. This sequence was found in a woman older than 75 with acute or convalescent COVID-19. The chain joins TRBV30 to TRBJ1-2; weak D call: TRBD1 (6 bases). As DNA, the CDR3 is TGTGCCTGGAGTGGACAGGTTGGGGTCGGCTACACCTTC. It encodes CAWSGQVGVGYTF.